This T cell receptor beta chain was retrieved from a study of vaccination and CD4 T cells after COVID-19. Study-wide background: Blood was drawn a median around 70 days post second dose, range 14 to 241. At days 161 to 241 post-vaccination, as well as at day 14, a few convalescent patients were sampled.

Sample time point: late sampling 161 to 241 days after vaccination in a few convalescent patients. The treatment: 10-day PBMC culture with coronavirus spike peptide pools or control peptides (ViraFEST assay). V lost 3 bases and J 7 bases, leaving 12 bases between the germline ends. CDR1 MDHEN and CDR2 SYDVKM come from the germline V gene. The CDR3 spans 13 residues. As regards this clonotype: Its target is not known.

Sequenced with the Oncomine TCR Beta short-read assay was DNA taken from cultured CD4+ T cells. Using its own MiXCR run on the PCR reads, TCRdb lists one record per CDR3 protein. The sample holds around 27,000 distinct CDR3 sequences, 28% seen once. The sequence was collected from a human donor who had recovered from COVID-19. This rearrangement joins TRBV28 to TRBJ1-1; no firm D call. The sequencing used CD4+ T cells from blood, cultured in vitro, collected about 7 months after SARS-CoV-2 vaccination. This CDR3 reads CASSLLSGYEAFF. The DNA of the CDR3 is TGTGCCAGCAGTTTGCTGTCCGGGTATGAAGCTTTCTTT.